Listed below are T cell receptor beta chains from one sample, sequenced in a study of blood T cell repertoires in COVID-19. Data came from immunoSEQ multiplex PCR; TCRdb stores just in-frame clones and leaves some out. Of some 130,000 clones detected, more than 75% appear once; the ten largest clones hold approximately 20%. Sample: peripheral blood. The receptors originated from a woman aged 45-59 years who had recovered from COVID-19. Both conserved end residues are part of each CDR3. The D gene is left open where the match is weak. Not all rows give a size; the values are once, few, many and, for expanded clones, a class.

clone_size	v_call	j_call	d_call	cdr3_aa	cdr3_nt
NA	TRBV11-3	TRBJ1-2	TRBD1	CASSLQGVDYGYTF	TGTGCCAGCAGCTTACAGGGGGTCGACTATGGCTACACCTTC
NA	TRBV15	TRBJ1-5	NA	CATSRDNRGLEPQHF	TGTGCCACCAGCAGAGATAATCGAGGTTTGGAGCCCCAGCATTTT
NA	TRBV5-5	TRBJ2-3	NA	CASSPPGPDTQYF	TGTGCCAGCAGCCCCCCTGGGCCAGATACGCAGTATTTT
NA	TRBV19	TRBJ2-6	TRBD1	CASRAGGSGANVLTF	TGTGCCAGTAGGGCAGGGGGCTCTGGGGCCAACGTCCTGACTTTC
NA	TRBV7-7	TRBJ2-7	TRBD1	CASSLDRGSEQYF	TGTGCCAGCAGCTTAGACAGGGGCTCCGAGCAGTACTTC
NA	TRBV28	TRBJ1-2	NA	CASSLVENYGYTF	TGTGCCAGCAGTTTAGTGGAGAACTATGGCTACACCTTC
NA	TRBV7-9	TRBJ2-1	NA	CASSLYGGESYEQFF	TGTGCCAGCAGCTTATATGGAGGGGAGAGTTATGAGCAGTTCTTC
few	TRBV29-1	TRBJ2-1	TRBD2	CSVYLAGGEFF	TGCAGCGTTTATTTAGCGGGGGGCGAGTTCTTC
NA	TRBV6-5	TRBJ1-1	NA	CASRDHSLEAFF	TGTGCCAGCAGGGATCACAGCCTTGAAGCTTTCTTT
NA	TRBV5-1	TRBJ1-1	NA	CASSLGMGNTEAFF	TGCGCCAGCAGCCTAGGTATGGGGAACACTGAAGCTTTCTTT
once	TRBV5-6	TRBJ2-1	TRBD1	CASSLVDREYNEQFF	TGTGCCAGCAGCTTGGTTGACAGGGAATACAATGAGCAGTTCTTC
NA	TRBV30	TRBJ1-1	NA	CAWGWGPTEAFF	TGTGCCTGGGGGTGGGGGCCAACTGAAGCTTTCTTT
once	TRBV27	TRBJ1-3	NA	CASRSRSSGNTIYF	TGTGCCAGCCGGAGTAGAAGCTCTGGAAACACCATATATTTT
NA	TRBV7-4	TRBJ1-1	NA	CASSCKVPTGLRGGGAFF	TGTGCCAGCAGCTGCAAGGTCCCTACCGGACTCAGGGGCGGAGGAGCTTTCTTT
NA	TRBV16	TRBJ2-1	NA	CASSQSPAYNEQFF	TGTGCCAGCAGCCAATCTCCAGCCTACAATGAGCAGTTCTTC
NA	TRBV10-3	TRBJ2-1	TRBD1	CAISDGQGVYNEQFF	TGTGCCATCAGTGACGGACAGGGGGTATACAATGAGCAGTTCTTC
once	TRBV29-1	TRBJ1-1	NA	CSVAGDTEAFF	TGCAGCGTTGCGGGGGACACTGAAGCTTTCTTT
NA	TRBV4-2	TRBJ2-7	NA	CASSHEGSGGREQYF	TGTGCCAGCAGCCACGAGGGGTCAGGGGGGAGGGAGCAGTACTTC
NA	TRBV3-1/TRBV3-2	TRBJ2-1	TRBD1	CASSRNTGGNEQFF	TGTGCCAGCAGCCGAAATACAGGGGGCAATGAGCAGTTCTTC
NA	TRBV9	TRBJ2-1	NA	CASSLEDSFNEQFF	TGTGCCAGCAGCCTCGAGGACAGTTTCAATGAGCAGTTCTTC
NA	TRBV9	TRBJ2-3	TRBD1	CASSLQGTTDTQYF	TGTGCCAGCAGCTTACAGGGGACCACAGATACGCAGTATTTT
NA	TRBV5-6	TRBJ1-4	NA	CASSRPETEKLFF	TGTGCCAGCAGCCGCCCGGAGACCGAAAAACTGTTTTTT
NA	TRBV5-1	TRBJ2-3	TRBD2	CASSLAASGSLGTDTQYF	TGCGCCAGCAGCTTGGCGGCTAGCGGGAGTTTGGGCACAGATACGCAGTATTTT
NA	TRBV6-5	TRBJ2-7	TRBD1	CASSYSRDRVCEQYF	TGTGCCAGCAGTTACTCCCGGGACAGGGTTTGCGAGCAGTACTTC
NA	TRBV2	TRBJ1-1	NA	CAIEGVTEAFF	TGTGCCATAGAGGGGGTTACTGAAGCTTTCTTT
NA	TRBV23-1	TRBJ2-3	NA	CASSQSRFWTDTQYF	TGCGCCAGCAGTCAAAGCAGGTTTTGGACAGATACGCAGTATTTT
NA	TRBV9	TRBJ1-2	TRBD1	CASSPTGTEGYGYTF	TGTGCCAGCAGCCCGACCGGGACAGAGGGCTATGGCTACACCTTC
few	TRBV7-8	TRBJ2-5	TRBD2	CASSIGLAKETQYF	TGTGCCAGCAGCATCGGACTAGCCAAAGAGACCCAGTACTTC
NA	TRBV24-1	TRBJ2-2	TRBD2	CATSDLGLAGGVTGELFF	TGTGCCACCAGTGATTTGGGACTAGCGGGAGGAGTTACCGGGGAGCTGTTTTTT
NA	TRBV19	TRBJ2-5	NA	CASSMGFRGRQETQYF	TGTGCCAGTAGTATGGGCTTCAGGGGCCGCCAAGAGACCCAGTACTTC
NA	TRBV28	TRBJ2-1	TRBD1	CASSSPWTGSREQFF	TGTGCCAGCAGTTCCCCTTGGACAGGATCTAGGGAGCAGTTCTTC
NA	TRBV5-6	TRBJ2-7	NA	CASSLVSSYEQYF	TGTGCCAGCAGCTTGGTGAGCTCCTACGAGCAGTACTTC
NA	TRBV7-9	TRBJ1-2	TRBD1	CASSLRVTGKDTTYGYTF	TGTGCCAGCAGCTTACGGGTGACAGGGAAGGACACTACCTATGGCTACACCTTC
NA	TRBV7-2	TRBJ2-5	TRBD2	CASSLGLAQETQYF	TGTGCCAGCAGCTTAGGACTAGCGCAAGAGACCCAGTACTTC
NA	TRBV6-2/TRBV6-3	TRBJ1-5	NA	CASSYFASEIDPQHF	TGTGCCAGCAGTTACTTCGCGAGCGAGATTGATCCCCAGCATTTT
NA	TRBV5-4	TRBJ2-1	TRBD1	CASSRTGGFFNEQFF	TGTGCCAGCAGCCGGACAGGGGGCTTTTTCAATGAGCAGTTCTTC
NA	TRBV11-2	TRBJ1-1	TRBD1	CASSLSRGQIMNTEAFF	TGTGCCAGCAGCTTAAGCCGGGGACAGATCATGAACACTGAAGCTTTCTTT
NA	TRBV7-2	TRBJ2-7	TRBD1	CASSFSRDSYEQYF	TGTGCCAGCAGCTTTTCCCGGGACAGCTACGAGCAGTACTTC
NA	TRBV2	TRBJ2-1	TRBD2	CASKGLAGVDEQFF	TGTGCCAGCAAGGGACTAGCGGGAGTGGATGAGCAGTTCTTC
NA	TRBV5-4	TRBJ2-5	TRBD1	CASSSDRGLEYF	TGTGCCAGCAGCTCGGACAGGGGATTAGAATACTTC
NA	TRBV6-5	TRBJ1-6	NA	CASSYMGSSPLHF	TGTGCCAGCAGTTATATGGGGAGTTCACCCCTCCACTTT
NA	TRBV7-2	TRBJ1-1	TRBD1	CASSQTGGETEAFF	TGTGCCAGCAGCCAGACAGGGGGCGAGACTGAAGCTTTCTTT
NA	TRBV12-3/TRBV12-4	TRBJ2-7	NA	CASSFLENEQYF	TGTGCCAGCAGTTTCTTGGAGAACGAGCAGTACTTC
NA	TRBV5-4	TRBJ2-3	NA	CASSLGPGDTQYF	TGTGCCAGCAGCTTGGGTCCGGGGGATACGCAGTATTTT
NA	TRBV4-2	TRBJ2-1	NA	CASSQDPGGNNEQFF	TGTGCCAGCAGCCAAGATCCAGGAGGGAACAATGAGCAGTTCTTC
NA	TRBV5-1	TRBJ2-5	TRBD2	CASSLDAGVGTQYF	TGCGCCAGCAGCTTGGATGCGGGAGTGGGGACCCAGTACTTC